This entry lists 30 T cell receptor beta chains sequenced from one sample in a study of response to subunit inactivated influenza vaccine (dated by TCRdb to 2016 to 2019). The sample's time point, from its label and the paper: 45 days after influenza vaccine administration. Libraries came from RT-PCR. The listed sequencing device is Illumina HiSeq 2500. TCRdb applied fastp at Q25 and MiXCR to the public reads, then kept only in-frame beta chains. Rows with a matching CDR3 protein are joined into one entry that keeps the most common DNA and genes. The sample table holds some 480,000 distinct CDR3 sequences, of which about a tenth were seen once. The ten largest make up approximately 12% of the sample. The material sequenced was PBMCs from blood, taken 40 to 50 days after vaccination. The receptors derive from a man between 50 and 59 years old who received an inactivated influenza vaccine. Donor details come from another sample of the same person, matched by shared clones.

This sequence joins TRBV6-1 and TRBJ2-5; D is uncertain. Looked up from germline, CDR1 is MNHNS and CDR2 is SASEGT. With 6 bases removed from V and 4 bases from J, the gap between germline ends came to 12 bases. The CDR3 runs 13 residues. The DNA of the CDR3 is TGTGCCAGCAGCCTAGGATGGCGAGAGACCCAGTACTTC. This gives the protein CASSLGWRETQYF.

For this clonotype: A junction end diverges from the germline sequence, so it may reflect a read error. The CDR3 loop reads CASREGLVNTEAFF. Here the CDR3 DNA reads TGTGCCAGCAGGGAAGGTTTGGTGAATACTGAAGCTTTCTTT. The chain links TRBV28 to TRBJ1-1; the D is unclear. Germline-derived CDR1 and CDR2 are MDHEN and SYDVKM. CDR3 length: 14 residues.

The table lists this clonotype with a few counts. This chain joins TRBV29-1 and TRBJ2-3; 8 bases agree with TRBD1. V lost 5 bases to trimming and J lost 1 base; unmatched junction nucleotides: 5. Germline V lookup: CDR1 SQVTM, CDR2 ANQGSEA. The CDR3 is 14 residues long. The CDR3 is CSVQGALGTDTQYF. In DNA, the CDR3 is TGCAGCGTTCAGGGGGCGTTAGGCACAGATACGCAGTATTTT.

There are a few counts of this clonotype. The chain employs TRBV6-1 and TRBJ1-5; D is possibly TRBD1 (5 bases). Trimming took off 3 bases at V and 3 bases at J, with 9 bases between the two ends. There are 14 residues in the CDR3. Looked up from germline, CDR1 is MNHNS and CDR2 is SASEGT. The CDR3 region is CASSEVRDNQPQHF. CDR3 coding DNA: TGTGCCAGCAGTGAGGTCAGGGACAATCAGCCCCAGCATTTT.

The V call is TRBV30, the J call TRBJ2-1; D call uncertain. V lost 3 bases and J lost 4, with 10 bases in between. The CDR3 totals 13 residues. The germline V gene has CDR1 GTSNPN and CDR2 SVGIG (reference sequence). Here the CDR3 reads CAWRRKGYNEQFF. CDR3 DNA: TGTGCCTGGAGACGTAAGGGATACAATGAGCAGTTCTTC.

The chain employs TRBV28 and TRBJ1-2; 8 bases map to TRBD1. V dropped 11 bases and J dropped 6; count of bases not matched to a gene: 14. Germline V CDR1 and CDR2: MDHEN, SYDVKM. The CDR3 sequence is 14 residues long. For the CDR3, the DNA is TGTGCCTCTCGACCGGGGCAGGGGGCGAATGGCTACACCTTC. Protein product: CASRPGQGANGYTF.

This clonotype was recorded many times. V is TRBV7-9 and J is TRBJ2-1; 10 bases fit TRBD2. With 5 bases clipped from V and 4 bases from J, the junction kept 5 bases outside the gene matches. The CDR3 is 15 residues long. Germline V CDR1 and CDR2: SEHNR, FQNEAQ (reference sequence). The DNA of the CDR3 is TGTGCCAGCAGCGCCTCTAGCGGGGGATACAATGAGCAGTTCTTC. It is translated as CASSASSGGYNEQFF.

This clonotype was found a few times. J is TRBJ2-3 and V is TRBV5-6, with TRBD2 matching 15 bases. The trim removed 3 bases at V and 0 bases at J, leaving 5 bases unmatched. Germline assignment: CDR1 SGHDT and CDR2 YYEEEE. The CDR3 is made up of 18 amino acids. The CDR3 is CASSSGLAGGISTDTQYF. DNA of the CDR3: TGTGCCAGCAGCTCTGGACTAGCGGGGGGGATTAGCACAGATACGCAGTATTTT. Based on the CDR3 plus reference TRBV5-6 and TRBJ2-3, the full variable domain is DAGVTQSPTHLIKTRGQQVTLRCSPKSGHDTVSWYQQALGQGPQFIFQYYEEEERQRGNFPDRFSGHQFPNYSSELNVNALLLGDSALYLCASSSGLAGGISTDTQYFGPGTRLTVL.

The chain is built from TRBV6-1 and TRBJ2-7; D may be TRBD2 (6 bases). Per germline, CDR1 MNHNS and CDR2 SASEGT. With 6 bases removed from V and 3 bases from J, the gap between germline ends came to 18 bases. The CDR3 is 15 residues long. The DNA of the CDR3 is TGTGCCAGCAGGGGGGGTCCGGTAGGGGTCTACGAGCAGTACTTC. Translation: CASRGGPVGVYEQYF.

This clonotype was counted many times. At one boundary the junction diverges from the germline segment, which might be a read error. The chain joins TRBV12-3 or TRBV12-4 to TRBJ2-5; possible D gene TRBD2, 6 bases. This CDR3 is 12 amino acids long. The CDR3 spells CASSDGTGGPEF. The CDR3 DNA follows: TGTGCCAGCAGTGACGGGACTGGAGGCCCCGAATTC.

The chain has TRBV28 and TRBJ2-7, with 8 bases matching TRBD1. Trimming removed 9 bases from V and 2 bases from J; junction bases left unmatched: 9. CDR1 MDHEN and CDR2 SYDVKM come from the germline V gene. This CDR3 region has 14 residues. CDR3 bases: TGTGCCAGTAGGACCTGGGACAGGACCTACGAGCAGTACTTC. This codes for CASRTWDRTYEQYF.

This clonotype occurred a few times. The chain couples TRBV28 to TRBJ2-7; D may be TRBD2 (5 bases). Germline V lookup: CDR1 MDHEN, CDR2 SYDVKM. The CDR3 spans 14 residues. Trimming took 2 bases from V and 2 from J, leaving 10 bases between them. CDR3 nucleotides: TGTGCCAGCAGTTTAATGCGGGTCGCCTACGAGCAGTACTTC. This codes for CASSLMRVAYEQYF. The full variable domain, its missing parts supplied by reference TRBV28 and TRBJ2-7, is DVKVTQSSRYLVKRTGEKVFLECVQDMDHENMFWYRQDPGLGLRLIYFSYDVKMKEKGDIPEGYSVSREKKERFSLILESASTNQTSMYLCASSLMRVAYEQYFGPGTRLTVT.

There are many counts of this clonotype. This sequence joins TRBV12-3 or TRBV12-4 and TRBJ2-2; D call uncertain. This CDR3 comprises 14 residues. With 7 bases removed from V and 6 bases from J, the gap between germline ends came to 15 bases. The CDR3: CASITTRRSGELFF. Here the CDR3 DNA reads TGTGCCAGCATCACAACCCGCCGTTCCGGGGAGCTGTTTTTT.

This clonotype has a handful of counts. The chain combines TRBV12-3 or TRBV12-4 with TRBJ1-6; 9 positions agree with TRBD1. The CDR3 totals 14 residues. Germline trimming cut 5 bases from V and 8 bases from J; bases unmatched to any gene: 4. The chain's CDR3 is CASSRDRADSPLHF. CDR3 nucleotides: TGTGCCAGCAGTCGGGACAGGGCGGATTCACCCCTCCACTTT.

The table lists this clonotype with many counts. This sequence joins TRBV28 and TRBJ2-1; tentatively, D is TRBD1 (6 bases). There are 12 residues in the CDR3. V lost 8 bases and J 6 bases, leaving 11 bases between the germline ends. From germline, CDR1 is MDHEN and CDR2 SYDVKM. Here the CDR3 reads CASVQGSNEQFF. The CDR3 DNA follows: TGTGCCAGCGTCCAGGGGTCCAATGAGCAGTTCTTC.

Only a few counts were recorded for this clonotype. The chain links TRBV5-1 to TRBJ1-2; the D is unclear. This CDR3 region has 14 residues. The V end was cut by 5 bases, the J end by 4 bases, with 15 bases between. Germline V gives CDR1 SGHRS, CDR2 YFSETQ. The CDR3 loop reads CASRISSGVYGYTF. The CDR3 region has the DNA TGCGCCAGCAGAATTTCTTCTGGGGTCTATGGCTACACCTTC.

The V and J genes are TRBV7-2 and TRBJ1-6; 9 bases match TRBD1. The junction had 4 bases not matched to a gene; V was cut back by 5 bases and J by 5 bases. Germline loops: CDR1 SGHTA, CDR2 FQGNSA. The CDR3 covers 15 residues. The CDR3 reads CASSPGTGHNSPLHF. CDR3 nucleotides: TGTGCCAGCAGCCCTGGGACAGGGCATAATTCACCCCTCCACTTT.

This clonotype was seen repeatedly, ten times or more. This chain joins TRBV12-3 or TRBV12-4 and TRBJ2-4; the D is unclear. V gave up 5 bases and J gave up 1 base, with 9 bases separating them. This CDR3 region has 14 residues. CDR3 DNA: TGTGCCAGCAGTCCCAGCAGGGCCAAAAACATTCAGTACTTC. Translation: CASSPSRAKNIQYF.

J is TRBJ2-3 and V is TRBV30; D is perhaps TRBD1 (6 bases). Germline V gene sequence: CDR1 GTSNPN, CDR2 SVGIG (reference sequence). This CDR3 region has 17 residues. The V end lost 3 bases, the J end lost 5 bases, and 24 bases lay between the germline ends. The CDR3 sequence: CAWRRGIAHTRVDTQYF. The DNA for the CDR3 is TGTGCCTGGAGAAGGGGGATAGCGCATACTCGAGTAGATACGCAGTATTTT.

This clonotype has a handful of counts. The rearrangement uses TRBV20-1 and TRBJ2-7; 9 nucleotides match TRBD1. CDR3 size: 15 residues. CDR1 is DFQATT and CDR2 is SNEGSKA in the germline V gene (reference sequence). Trimming removed 0 bases from V and 5 bases from J; junction bases left unmatched: 8. The CDR3 sequence: CSARDSEQGAHEQYF. CDR3 bases: TGCAGTGCTAGAGATTCGGAACAGGGGGCCCACGAGCAGTACTTC.

This clonotype has more than one count but fewer than ten. V and J are TRBV12-3 or TRBV12-4 and TRBJ2-1; unclear D gene. The CDR3 consists of 13 residues. V was cut by 6 bases and J by 5 bases, with 11 bases left in between. This CDR3 reads CASRRTNDNEQFF. Written as DNA, the CDR3 is TGTGCCAGCAGACGTACAAACGACAATGAGCAGTTCTTC.

The CDR3 reads CASSLARDVAINEQFF. The CDR3 DNA sequence: TGTGCCAGCAGCTTGGCACGGGACGTGGCTATCAATGAGCAGTTCTTC. V and J are TRBV5-6 and TRBJ2-1; D may match TRBD1 or TRBD2 (5 bases each). This CDR3 contains 16 residues. V shed 0 bases and J shed 6 bases, with 16 bases lying between them. CDR1 SGHDT and CDR2 YYEEEE come from the germline V gene.

In its sample, this clonotype was seen many times. The chain carries TRBV6-2 or TRBV6-3 and TRBJ2-5; D gene unclear. The CDR3 extends over 18 amino acids. Looked up from germline, CDR1 is MNHEY and CDR2 is SVGEGT. The V end was cut by 4 bases, the J end by 1 base, with 22 bases between. The CDR3 reads CASSFWPTELQFQETQYF. Written as DNA, the CDR3 is TGTGCCAGCAGTTTCTGGCCCACAGAACTTCAATTCCAAGAGACCCAGTACTTC.

The chain employs TRBV7-2 and TRBJ1-2; D remains ambiguous. The V end lost 5 bases, the J end lost 0 bases, and 4 bases lay between the germline ends. Germline V gene sequence: CDR1 SGHTA, CDR2 FQGNSA. This CDR3 has 12 residues. As DNA, the CDR3 is TGTGCCAGCAGCGGAGCTAACTATGGCTACACCTTC. Translating gives CASSGANYGYTF.

The J gene is TRBJ1-4, the V gene TRBV12-3 or TRBV12-4, with TRBD1 matching 7 bases. This CDR3 region has 14 residues. After removal of 5 bases from V and 8 bases from J, the junction contained 8 bases not matched to a gene. The CDR3 here is CASSPGQVFEKLFF. CDR3 DNA: TGTGCCAGCAGTCCAGGACAGGTCTTCGAAAAACTGTTTTTT.

In this sample, this clonotype turned up a few times. This chain uses TRBV5-5 with TRBJ2-3, with 10 bases that match TRBD2. Trimming removed 0 bases from V and 10 bases from J; junction bases left unmatched: 11. Germline CDR1 SGHKS, CDR2 YYEKEE (reference sequence). This CDR3 has 16 residues. The CDR3 reads CASSLGPSGGHTPQYF. The CDR3 DNA is TGTGCCAGCAGCTTGGGGCCTAGCGGGGGCCATACACCGCAGTATTTT.

This clonotype appeared many times. The gene calls are TRBV20-1 and TRBJ2-2; D call uncertain. There are 13 residues in the CDR3. Trimming cost V 6 bases and J 4 bases, with 12 bases left between them. CDR1 DFQATT and CDR2 SNEGSKA come from the germline V gene (reference sequence). The CDR3 spells CSALMGITGELFF. CDR3 bases: TGCAGTGCCCTTATGGGAATCACCGGGGAGCTGTTTTTT.

In this sample, this clonotype turned up many times. This chain joins TRBV20-1 and TRBJ2-1; 10 nucleotides agree with TRBD2. After removal of 4 bases from V and 6 bases from J, the junction contained 18 bases not matched to a gene. From germline, CDR1 is DFQATT and CDR2 SNEGSKA (reference sequence). The CDR3 sequence is 18 residues long. CDR3 sequence reads: CSATDHEREGRRINEQFF. CDR3 DNA: TGCAGTGCTACCGACCATGAGCGGGAGGGGCGACGGATCAATGAGCAGTTCTTC.

This clonotype was seen at least ten times. The J gene is TRBJ2-3, the V gene TRBV5-1; no clear D. CDR3 size: 15 residues. Per germline, CDR1 SGHRS and CDR2 YFSETQ. The V and J ends lost 0 bases and 4 bases respectively, with 12 bases between them. CDR3 DNA sequence: TGCGCCAGCAGCTTGGCCGACTTTAAGCCAGATACGCAGTATTTT. Protein sequence: CASSLADFKPDTQYF.

This clonotype was counted only a few times. CDR3 loop: CSARPGLAGGTGELFF. The CDR3 bases are TGCAGTGCTAGACCCGGACTAGCGGGAGGTACCGGGGAGCTGTTTTTT. The chain joins TRBV20-1 to TRBJ2-2; 14 bases fit TRBD2. The CDR3 has 16 residues. The J segment lost 5 bases and the V segment lost 2 bases, leaving 4 bases of the junction unmatched. Germline V gives CDR1 DFQATT, CDR2 SNEGSKA (reference sequence).